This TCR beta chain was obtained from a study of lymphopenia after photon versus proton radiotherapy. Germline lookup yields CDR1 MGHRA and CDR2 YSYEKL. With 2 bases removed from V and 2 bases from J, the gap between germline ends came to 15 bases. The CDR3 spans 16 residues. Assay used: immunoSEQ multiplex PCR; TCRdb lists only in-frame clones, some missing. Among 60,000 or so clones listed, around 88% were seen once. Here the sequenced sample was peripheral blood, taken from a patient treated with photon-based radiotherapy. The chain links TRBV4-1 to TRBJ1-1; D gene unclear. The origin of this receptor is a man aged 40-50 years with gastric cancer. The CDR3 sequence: CASSQTGGRANTEAFF. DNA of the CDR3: TGCGCCAGCAGCCAAACGGGTGGCCGGGCAAACACTGAAGCTTTCTTT.